Sequencing of this T cell receptor beta chain was carried out in a study of vaccination effects on CD4 cells after COVID-19. After roughly ten days in culture, the CD4+ T cells were isolated. General study points: Among infection- and vaccine-induced clones, marked clonal contraction occurred late after vaccination.

Libraries were prepared by immunoSEQ multiplex PCR; TCRdb keeps only in-frame clonotypes and omits some of them. The sample holds 50,000 or so clones, approximately 61% seen once. Germline V gives CDR1 SQVTM, CDR2 ANQGSEA. This CDR3 region has 13 residues. V was clipped by 8 bases and J by 4 bases, with 16 bases between them. Comments on this clone: Its antigen is as yet unknown.

This receptor was identified in a human donor who received a COVID-19 vaccine. The chain employs TRBV29-1 and TRBJ2-3, with a tentative D call TRBD2 (5 bases). Source: CD4+ T cells from PBMCs cultured without peptide, taken before COVID-19 vaccination. CDR3 in DNA: TGCAGCCCGTCCGGACTCAATTCAGATACGCAGTATTTT. This translates into CSPSGLNSDTQYF.